Given below is one T cell receptor (beta chain) in context. Its antigen is undetermined. Per the germline V gene, CDR1 is SQVTM and CDR2 is ANQGSEA. This CDR3 spans 15 amino acids. This specimen belongs to a study of T cells expressing NK-cell markers. Study-wide background: Repertoires of TCR beta were obtained from T cells sorted as CD3+CD56+NKG2C+, CD3+CD56+NKG2C- and CD3+CD56-NKG2C+. Study-wide results and limits: Leadership of the CD3+CD56-NKG2C+ fraction also belonged to these clonotypes in several donors.

TCRdb reprocessed the 5' RACE reads, keeping one entry per CDR3 protein, no DNA. This listing includes 550,000 or so distinct CDR3 sequences. What was sequenced was blood T cells: a sorted CD56 or NKG2C T cell subset, CD4+ or CD8+ T cells, or bulk PBMC T cells (not recorded which). The rearrangement links TRBV29-1 to TRBJ2-1; TCRdb's D call of TRBD1 is untestable without DNA. The TCR originated in a man between 18 and 29 years old in good health. CDR3 in amino acids: CSALRGGQGANEQFF.